This is a list of T cell receptor beta chains from one sample in a study of blood T cells in healthy people across ages. TCRdb ran MiXCR on the 5' RACE reads and lists one entry per CDR3 protein. Of about 590,000 distinct CDR3 sequences in the sample, about 30% were seen once. Source material: blood. These receptors all come from an elderly woman in good health. The conserved cysteine and the conserved F or W are not part of the CDR3 here. The order of the fields is V gene, clone size, CDR3 protein. Where a row states a size, it is once, few, many or the class of an expanded clone; other rows omit it.

V gene: TRBV11-2
clone size: many
CDR3 protein: ASSPGRVIKNIQY

V gene: TRBV5-6
clone size: few
CDR3 protein: ASSLPGIQGAKDT

V gene: TRBV6-5
clone size: -
CDR3 protein: ASSYIRTGGGNIQY

V gene: TRBV9
clone size: -
CDR3 protein: ASANSGSGEQY

V gene: TRBV20-1
clone size: many
CDR3 protein: SAPRGSKETQY

V gene: TRBV7-3
clone size: few
CDR3 protein: VGSEPGLGYNEQF

V gene: TRBV5-1
clone size: -
CDR3 protein: ASTLSARGSQETQY

V gene: TRBV12-3/TRBV12-4
clone size: many
CDR3 protein: ASSSEGAGANVLT

V gene: TRBV14
clone size: -
CDR3 protein: ASSQVLSYGYT

V gene: TRBV20-1
clone size: -
CDR3 protein: SARDTPSGVEETQY

V gene: TRBV27
clone size: many
CDR3 protein: ASNKGREEQF

V gene: TRBV25-1
clone size: -
CDR3 protein: ASSEAGQGMNTEAF

V gene: TRBV9
clone size: -
CDR3 protein: ASSVGTSGGKDTQY

V gene: TRBV7-2
clone size: -
CDR3 protein: TSSLAGLAGAYNEQY

V gene: TRBV6-6
clone size: -
CDR3 protein: ASVGGDYGYT

V gene: TRBV7-2
clone size: -
CDR3 protein: ASSLGHHSGANVLT

V gene: TRBV6-4
clone size: few
CDR3 protein: ASSDSWDRGEAF